The 15 T cell receptor beta chains presented below share a single source sample, sequenced in a study of early T cells in non-severe SARS-CoV-2 infection (dated by TCRdb to about 2021). Library preparation was by 5' RACE. Instrument on record: NextSeq 500. TCRdb applied fastp at Q25 and MiXCR to the public reads, then kept only in-frame beta chains. When rows share a CDR3 protein, they turn into one entry using the most common DNA and genes. The table for this sample lists under 100,000 distinct CDR3 sequences; approximately 15% of them were counted only once. 1.4% of the sample is taken by the ten largest. Sequencing was performed on whole blood. The receptors here all came from an adult who was a healthcare worker with PCR-confirmed SARS-CoV-2 infection or an uninfected control (not recorded which).

This clonotype came up many times. The rearrangement joins TRBV7-8 to TRBJ2-7; D not certain. The V end lost 5 bases, the J end lost 2 bases, and 13 bases lay between the germline ends. From germline, CDR1 is SGHVS and CDR2 FQNEAQ. The CDR3 is made up of 14 amino acids. The CDR3 DNA follows: TGTGCCAGCAGCACCCGGACGGCCACCTACGAGCAGTACTTC. It yields the protein CASSTRTATYEQYF.

This clonotype was counted ten times or more. The chain links TRBV3-1 to TRBJ1-1; D gene ambiguous. The CDR3 totals 16 residues. The V end was cut by 0 bases, the J end by 1 base, with 12 bases between. Germline assignment: CDR1 LGHDT and CDR2 YNNKEL (reference sequence). This chain's CDR3 is CASSQESWPGNTEAFF. CDR3 coding DNA: TGTGCCAGCAGCCAAGAGAGTTGGCCAGGGAACACTGAAGCTTTCTTT. Together with reference TRBV3-1 and TRBJ1-1, the CDR3 gives the full variable domain: DTAVSQTPKYLVTQMGNDKSIKCEQNLGHDTMYWYKQDSKKFLKIMFSYNNKELIINETVPNRFSPKSPDKAHLNLHINSLELGDSAVYFCASSQESWPGNTEAFFGQGTRLTVV.

This clonotype was counted a few times. This sequence joins TRBV12-3 or TRBV12-4 and TRBJ2-3; 7 positions match TRBD1. V was pared by 11 bases and J by 1 base, with 6 bases of the junction left unmatched. There are 13 residues in the CDR3. Written as DNA, the CDR3 is TGTGCCTACCGGGACAGAGGCACAGATACGCAGTATTTT. This codes for CAYRDRGTDTQYF.

This clonotype was recorded at least ten times. V is TRBV28 and J is TRBJ2-7; 7 nucleotides line up with TRBD1. The V segment lost 5 bases and the J segment 0 bases; nucleotides outside the gene matches: 4. The CDR3 runs 14 residues. The germline V gene encodes CDR1 MDHEN and CDR2 SYDVKM. The CDR3 spells CASSETGDSYEQYF. In DNA form, the CDR3 reads TGTGCCAGCAGTGAAACAGGGGACTCCTACGAGCAGTACTTC.

This clonotype was recorded at least ten times. The chain uses TRBV6-5 and TRBJ2-7, with unresolved D. The length of the CDR3 is 16 residues. CDR1 is MNHEY, CDR2 SVGAGI, per germline. Trimming left V 0 bases short and J 2 bases short, with 14 bases between. CDR3 residues: CASSYSEGPGPYEQYF. In nucleotides, the CDR3 is TGTGCCAGCAGTTACTCTGAAGGGCCGGGTCCCTACGAGCAGTACTTC.

This clonotype was seen a handful of times. The chain carries TRBV29-1 and TRBJ2-5; D gene unclear. The CDR3 runs to 13 residues. The germline CDR1 and CDR2 sequences are SQVTM and ANQGSEA. Deletions cut 0 bases from V and 1 base from J, with 6 bases between. CDR3 bases: TGCAGCGTTGAAGACAGGTCCCAAGAGACCCAGTACTTC. Translated: CSVEDRSQETQYF. Full variable domain (remainder filled in from reference TRBV29-1 and TRBJ2-5): SAVISQKPSRDICQRGTSLTIQCQVDSQVTMMFWYRQQPGQSLTLIATANQGSEATYESGFVIDKFPISRPNLTFSTLTVSNMSPEDSSIYLCSVEDRSQETQYFGPGTRLLVL.

This chain uses TRBV4-1 with TRBJ2-3; 7 bases align to TRBD2. V lost 0 bases and J lost 0; bases outside the gene matches: 15. The germline CDR1 and CDR2 sequences are MGHRA and YSYEKL. CDR3 size: 20 residues. As DNA, the CDR3 is TGCGCCAGCAGCCAAGAGGTTGGACTAGAAGTTAATCCTAGCACAGATACGCAGTATTTT. Residues: CASSQEVGLEVNPSTDTQYF.

This clonotype was observed at least ten times. The genes are TRBV3-1 and TRBJ2-5; TRBD2 agrees at 7 bases. Losses at the gene ends were 4 bases for V and 0 bases for J; bases not matched to a gene: 17. This CDR3 region has 19 residues. Germline CDR1 reads LGHDT; CDR2 reads YNNKEL (reference sequence). In DNA form, the CDR3 reads TGTGCCAGCAGCCCTACCTTACTAGCGTTTGGAGCATACCAAGAGACCCAGTACTTC. This translates into CASSPTLLAFGAYQETQYF.

The chain has TRBV20-1 and TRBJ1-4; unclear D gene. The CDR3 spans 14 residues. Germline V gene sequence: CDR1 DFQATT, CDR2 SNEGSKA (reference sequence). V was cut by 3 bases and J by 2 bases, with 10 bases left in between. The CDR3 protein is CSARAVVTNEKLFF. The DNA for the CDR3 is TGCAGTGCTAGGGCGGTAGTGACTAATGAAAAACTGTTTTTT.

This clonotype was detected a few times. The chain combines TRBV5-8 with TRBJ2-5, with D perhaps given as TRBD1 or TRBD2 (5 bases each). The germline V and J ends were trimmed by 0 bases and 4 bases, with 10 bases remaining between them. This CDR3 is built from 14 residues. Germline loops: CDR1 SGHTS, CDR2 YDEGEE. CDR3 in DNA: TGTGCCAGCAGCTTGGGCACAGGAGGAGAGACCCAGTACTTC. Residues: CASSLGTGGETQYF.

The sample holds a few counts of this clonotype. One junction end does not reproduce the germline sequence, and a read error may be involved. The chain uses TRBV11-2 and TRBJ2-7, with no clear D. Germline V gene sequence: CDR1 SGHAT, CDR2 FQNNGV. The CDR3 totals 11 residues. The CDR3 region is CASSLDYGQYF. CDR3 nucleotides: TGTGCCAGCAGCTTAGACTACGGGCAGTACTTC.

Ten or more counts support this clonotype. The chain combines TRBV7-8 with TRBJ2-7; tentatively, D is TRBD1 or TRBD2 (5 bases each). V was shortened by 2 bases and J by 6 bases, with 17 bases between the two germline ends. The CDR3 extends over 15 amino acids. Germline V gene sequence: CDR1 SGHVS, CDR2 FQNEAQ. CDR3 DNA sequence: TGTGCCAGCAGCTTACTTACGGGACGGGCACTCGAGCAGTACTTC. It encodes CASSLLTGRALEQYF. Looking up the rest from reference TRBV7-8 and TRBJ2-7 gives the full variable domain: GAGVSQSPRYKVAKRGQDVALRCDPISGHVSLFWYQQALGQGPEFLTYFQNEAQLDKSGLPSDRFFAERPEGSVSTLKIQRTQQEDSAVYLCASSLLTGRALEQYFGPGTRLTVT.

Comment on this clonotype: This may be a read error: a much more frequent sequence differs by one nucleotide. The CDR3 does not close with the conserved phenylalanine or tryptophan, likely indicating a read error. This chain links TRBV20-1 with TRBJ2-2, with a possible D match to TRBD2 (7 bases). The V gene's germline CDR1 is DFQATT and CDR2 SNEGSKA (reference sequence). V was trimmed by 5 bases and J by 4 bases, leaving 14 bases between them. The length of the CDR3 is 14 residues. The chain's CDR3 is CSARTRGITGELFL. CDR3 coding DNA: TGCAGTGCTCGGACTAGGGGGATCACCGGGGAGCTGTTTTTA.

The rearrangement joins TRBV6-5 to TRBJ2-5; either TRBD1 or TRBD2 may fit D (6 bases each). V lost 6 bases and J 4 bases, leaving 18 bases between the germline ends. Germline V gives CDR1 MNHEY, CDR2 SVGAGI. The CDR3 is 15 residues long. CDR3: CASRGGTGVAETQYF. CDR3 DNA: TGTGCCAGCAGGGGGGGCACTGGAGTGGCAGAGACCCAGTACTTC.

This clonotype has a count of ten or more. The chain has TRBV6-6 and TRBJ1-2, with D tentatively TRBD1 (6 bases). The germline V gene encodes CDR1 MNHNY and CDR2 SVGAGI (reference sequence). V was pared by 4 bases and J by 7 bases, with 22 bases between. The CDR3 has 16 residues. CDR3 loop: CASSSNSSPGAAGYTF. The CDR3 DNA sequence: TGTGCCAGCAGTTCAAATTCCTCCCCAGGGGCTGCTGGCTACACCTTC.